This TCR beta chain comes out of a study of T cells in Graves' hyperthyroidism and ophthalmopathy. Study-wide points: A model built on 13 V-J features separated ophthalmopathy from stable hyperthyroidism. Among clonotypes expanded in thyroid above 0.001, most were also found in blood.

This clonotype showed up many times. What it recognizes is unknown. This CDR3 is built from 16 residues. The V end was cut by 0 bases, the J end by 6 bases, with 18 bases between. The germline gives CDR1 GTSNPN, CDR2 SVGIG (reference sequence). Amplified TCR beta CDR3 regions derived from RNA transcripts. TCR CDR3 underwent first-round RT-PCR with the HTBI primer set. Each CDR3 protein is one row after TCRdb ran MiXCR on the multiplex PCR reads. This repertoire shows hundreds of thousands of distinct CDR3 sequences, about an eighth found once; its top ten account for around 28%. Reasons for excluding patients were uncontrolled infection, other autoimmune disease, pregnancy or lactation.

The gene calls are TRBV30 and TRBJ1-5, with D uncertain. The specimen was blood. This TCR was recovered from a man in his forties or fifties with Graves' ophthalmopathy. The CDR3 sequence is CAWSVRGAQPSQPQHF. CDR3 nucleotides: TGTGCCTGGAGTGTACGTGGAGCACAACCCAGTCAGCCCCAGCATTTT.